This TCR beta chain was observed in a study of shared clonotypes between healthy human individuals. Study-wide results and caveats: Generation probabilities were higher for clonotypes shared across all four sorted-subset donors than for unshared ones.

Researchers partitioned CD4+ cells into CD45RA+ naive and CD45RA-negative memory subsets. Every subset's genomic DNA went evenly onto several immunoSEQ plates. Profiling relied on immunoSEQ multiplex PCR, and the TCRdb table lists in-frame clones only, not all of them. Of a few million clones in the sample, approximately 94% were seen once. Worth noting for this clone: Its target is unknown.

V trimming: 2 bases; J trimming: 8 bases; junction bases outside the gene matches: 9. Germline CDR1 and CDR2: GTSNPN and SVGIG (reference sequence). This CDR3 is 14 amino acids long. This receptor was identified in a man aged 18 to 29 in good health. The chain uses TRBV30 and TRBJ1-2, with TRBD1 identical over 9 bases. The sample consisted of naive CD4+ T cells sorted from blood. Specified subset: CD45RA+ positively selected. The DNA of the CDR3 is TGTGCCTGGAGTTTCGCTCGGGGGACAGGGGGCTACACCTTC. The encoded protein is CAWSFARGTGGYTF.